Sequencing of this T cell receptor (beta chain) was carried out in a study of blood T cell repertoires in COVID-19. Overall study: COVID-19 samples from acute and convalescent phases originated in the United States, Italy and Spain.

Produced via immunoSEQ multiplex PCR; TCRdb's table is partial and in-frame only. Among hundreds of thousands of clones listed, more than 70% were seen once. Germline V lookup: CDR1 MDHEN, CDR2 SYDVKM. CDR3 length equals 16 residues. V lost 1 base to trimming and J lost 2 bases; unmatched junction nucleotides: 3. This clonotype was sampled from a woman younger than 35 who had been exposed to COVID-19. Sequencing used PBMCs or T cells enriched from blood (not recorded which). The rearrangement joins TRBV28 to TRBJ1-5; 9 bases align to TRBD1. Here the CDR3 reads CASSLSGTGRNQPQHF. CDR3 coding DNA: TGTGCCAGCAGTTTATCCGGGACAGGGCGCAATCAGCCCCAGCATTTT.